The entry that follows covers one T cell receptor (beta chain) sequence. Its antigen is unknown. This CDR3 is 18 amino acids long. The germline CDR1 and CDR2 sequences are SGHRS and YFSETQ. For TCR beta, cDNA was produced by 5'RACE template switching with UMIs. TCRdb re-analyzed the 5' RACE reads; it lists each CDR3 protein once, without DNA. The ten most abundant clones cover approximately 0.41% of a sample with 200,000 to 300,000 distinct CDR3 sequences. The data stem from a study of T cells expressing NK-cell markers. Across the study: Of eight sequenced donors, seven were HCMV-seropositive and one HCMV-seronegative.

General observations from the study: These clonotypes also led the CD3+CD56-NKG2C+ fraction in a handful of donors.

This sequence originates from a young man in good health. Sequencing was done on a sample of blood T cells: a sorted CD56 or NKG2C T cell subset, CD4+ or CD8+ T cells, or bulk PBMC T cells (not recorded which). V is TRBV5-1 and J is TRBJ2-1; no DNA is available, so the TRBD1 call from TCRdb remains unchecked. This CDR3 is CASSLVAFRGGHGNEQFF.